This paragraph covers one T cell receptor (beta chain) sequence. This sample is drawn from a study of blood T cells in healthy people across ages. Primed by a sample-barcoded 5' primer and a J-beta primer mix, a second PCR proceeded for about 6 to 12 cycles. TCRdb independently ran MiXCR on the 5' RACE reads; one entry per CDR3 protein. The sample lists 600,000 to 850,000 distinct CDR3 sequences; approximately 25% were seen once. Germline-derived CDR1 and CDR2 are LGHDT and YNNKEL (reference sequence). The CDR3 extends over 13 amino acids. The same sample was also studied in work on T cells of mothers and their children.

What was sequenced was blood. This receptor was obtained from a boy aged 10-17 years in good health. The rearrangement links TRBV3-1 to TRBJ2-1; tentative D call: TRBD2 (6 bases). The J call may be in error: the DNA end matches TRBJ2-7 better. CDR3: CASSPGTEGEQYF. CDR3 coding DNA: TGTGCCAGCAGCCCCGGTACGGAGGGGGAGCAGTACTTC.